These T cell receptor beta chains were read from a single sample in a study of persistence of HIV-infected CD4 T cells. Their antigen targets remain unknown. TCRdb's table, derived via immunoSEQ multiplex PCR, lists solely in-frame clones and lacks some. This table holds 35,000 to 45,000 clones, roughly 90% found once. Source: CD4+ T cells sorted from PBMCs after roughly 19-hour stimulation, taken from a patient who received antiretroviral therapy. These receptor sequences come from an adult woman with HIV who was CMV-seropositive. CDR3s include the opening cysteine and the closing phenylalanine or tryptophan. Each record gives: V gene, D gene, clone size, J gene, CDR3 protein, CDR3 DNA. A D gene is named only where the DNA matches it firmly. The size of a clone is reported for some rows only, either as once, few or many, or as a class for expanded clones.

V: TRBV5-1; D: TRBD1; size: .; J: TRBJ2-2; CDR3: CASSSFGQGRGELFF; DNA: TGCGCCAGCAGCTCGTTCGGACAGGGCCGGGGGGAGCTGTTTTTT
V: TRBV13; D: .; size: .; J: TRBJ1-1; CDR3: CASSLNRAGSLEAFF; DNA: TGTGCCAGCAGCTTAAACCGGGCCGGCAGCCTTGAAGCTTTCTTT
V: TRBV5-1; D: TRBD1; size: .; J: TRBJ1-1; CDR3: CASSSRELYRGHTEAFF; DNA: TGCGCCAGCAGCTCCCGTGAACTATACAGGGGACACACTGAAGCTTTCTTT
V: TRBV18; D: .; size: .; J: TRBJ2-7; CDR3: CASSQAADSSYEQYF; DNA: TGTGCCAGCTCACAAGCCGCTGACAGCTCCTACGAGCAGTACTTC
V: TRBV5-4; D: TRBD1; size: .; J: TRBJ1-2; CDR3: CASSPGDREAANYGYTF; DNA: TGTGCCAGCAGCCCAGGGGACAGGGAGGCGGCTAACTATGGCTACACCTTC
V: TRBV3-1/TRBV3-2; D: TRBD1; size: .; J: TRBJ1-6; CDR3: CASSAGQGRSPLHF; DNA: TGTGCCAGCAGCGCGGGACAGGGGCGTTCACCCCTCCACTTT
V: TRBV18; D: .; size: .; J: TRBJ1-1; CDR3: CASSPPLSRTYTEAFF; DNA: TGTGCCAGCTCACCACCCTTGTCCAGGACCTACACTGAAGCTTTCTTT
V: TRBV12-3/TRBV12-4; D: .; size: .; J: TRBJ2-7; CDR3: CASSRGLVYEQYF; DNA: TGTGCCAGCAGCCGGGGACTCGTCTACGAGCAGTACTTC
V: TRBV3-1/TRBV3-2; D: .; size: .; J: TRBJ1-4; CDR3: CASSQMITNEKLFF; DNA: TGTGCCAGCAGCCAAATGATAACTAATGAAAAACTGTTTTTT
V: TRBV6-2/TRBV6-3; D: .; size: few; J: TRBJ1-3; CDR3: CASSYNGGQAIYF; DNA: TGTGCCAGCAGTTACAACGGGGGCCAAGCCATATATTTT
V: TRBV11-1; D: TRBD1; size: .; J: TRBJ1-1; CDR3: CASSLGDRDATEAFF; DNA: TGTGCCAGCAGCTTAGGGGACAGAGACGCCACTGAAGCTTTCTTT
V: TRBV27; D: TRBD1; size: once; J: TRBJ1-2; CDR3: CASSLTGRGHGYTF; DNA: TGTGCCAGCAGTTTGACAGGGAGGGGACATGGCTACACCTTC
V: TRBV18; D: TRBD1; size: .; J: TRBJ1-2; CDR3: CASSPNLSRDRSNYGYTF; DNA: TGTGCCAGCTCACCAAATCTTTCGCGGGACAGGAGTAACTATGGCTACACCTTC
V: TRBV11-2; D: .; size: once; J: TRBJ1-1; CDR3: CASSRTMLEAFF; DNA: TGTGCCAGCAGCAGGACAATGCTTGAAGCTTTCTTT
V: TRBV29-1; D: .; size: .; J: TRBJ1-3; CDR3: CSGQSSGNTIYF; DNA: TGCAGCGGACAGTCCTCTGGAAACACCATATATTTT
V: TRBV6-1; D: .; size: .; J: TRBJ2-2; CDR3: CASSEAAGELFF; DNA: TGTGCCAGCAGTGAAGCTGCCGGGGAGCTGTTTTTT
V: TRBV6-5; D: .; size: .; J: TRBJ1-5; CDR3: CASSYDRNQPQHF; DNA: TGTGCCAGCAGTTATGACAGAAATCAGCCCCAGCATTTT
V: TRBV30; D: .; size: .; J: TRBJ2-3; CDR3: CAWRQTSLGTDTQYF; DNA: TGTGCCTGGAGGCAAACTAGCCTCGGGACAGATACGCAGTATTTT
V: TRBV14; D: .; size: once; J: TRBJ2-3; CDR3: CASSKRLGSTDTQYF; DNA: TGTGCCAGCAGTAAGCGTCTGGGTAGCACAGATACGCAGTATTTT
V: TRBV2; D: TRBD1; size: .; J: TRBJ1-5; CDR3: CASSARDRGRDQPQHF; DNA: TGTGCCAGCAGCGCCAGGGACAGGGGGCGCGATCAGCCCCAGCATTTT
V: TRBV7-2; D: .; size: .; J: TRBJ2-7; CDR3: CASSRRTYSAYEQYF; DNA: TGTGCCAGCAGCCGTCGGACTTACAGCGCCTACGAGCAGTACTTC
V: TRBV7-3; D: TRBD1; size: .; J: TRBJ2-1; CDR3: CASSLALNLGQGAPEQFF; DNA: TGTGCCAGCAGCTTAGCCCTTAACCTCGGACAGGGGGCCCCTGAGCAGTTCTTC
V: TRBV6-6; D: .; size: .; J: TRBJ1-1; CDR3: CASRTGRGRWAFF; DNA: TGTGCCAGCCGGACGGGTAGGGGGAGATGGGCTTTCTTT
V: TRBV2; D: .; size: .; J: TRBJ2-3; CDR3: CASRGYTDTQYF; DNA: TGTGCCAGCAGGGGATACACAGATACGCAGTATTTT
V: TRBV3-1/TRBV3-2; D: TRBD1; size: .; J: TRBJ1-1; CDR3: CASSPGTDLEAFF; DNA: TGTGCCAGCAGCCCCGGGACAGACCTGGAAGCTTTCTTT
V: TRBV7-6; D: TRBD1; size: .; J: TRBJ1-2; CDR3: CASSQTDRGYYGYTF; DNA: TGTGCCAGCAGCCAAACCGACAGGGGATACTATGGCTACACCTTC
V: TRBV6-4; D: TRBD1; size: .; J: TRBJ2-3; CDR3: CASSQGAGTDTQYF; DNA: TGTGCCAGCAGTCAGGGGGCAGGCACAGATACGCAGTATTTT
V: TRBV5-1; D: .; size: .; J: TRBJ1-1; CDR3: CASSLEKGGSPEAFF; DNA: TGCGCCAGCAGCTTAGAGAAGGGGGGAAGCCCTGAAGCTTTCTTT
V: TRBV19; D: .; size: .; J: TRBJ2-3; CDR3: CASSISDTQYF; DNA: TGTGCCAGTAGTATCTCTGATACGCAGTATTTT
V: TRBV6-4; D: .; size: .; J: TRBJ2-2; CDR3: CASSASSGGANTGELFF; DNA: TGTGCCAGCAGTGCCTCATCCGGGGGCGCGAACACCGGGGAGCTGTTTTTT